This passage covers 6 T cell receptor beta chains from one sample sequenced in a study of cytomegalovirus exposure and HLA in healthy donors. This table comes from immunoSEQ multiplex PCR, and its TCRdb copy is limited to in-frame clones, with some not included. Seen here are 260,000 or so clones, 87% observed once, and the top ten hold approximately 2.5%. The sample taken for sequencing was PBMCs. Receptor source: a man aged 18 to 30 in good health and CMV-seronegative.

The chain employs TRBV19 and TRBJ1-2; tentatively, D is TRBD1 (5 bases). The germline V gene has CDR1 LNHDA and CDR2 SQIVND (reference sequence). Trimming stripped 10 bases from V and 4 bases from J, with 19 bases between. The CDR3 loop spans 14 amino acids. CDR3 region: CATHPIPGSYGYTF. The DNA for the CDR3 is TGTGCCACCCACCCAATCCCAGGGTCCTATGGCTACACCTTC.

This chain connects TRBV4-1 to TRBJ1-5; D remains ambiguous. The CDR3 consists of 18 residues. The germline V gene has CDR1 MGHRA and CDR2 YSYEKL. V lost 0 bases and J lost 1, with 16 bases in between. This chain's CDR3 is CASSQEVSGKGSNQPQHF. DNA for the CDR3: TGCGCCAGCAGCCAAGAGGTTTCGGGGAAAGGGAGCAATCAGCCCCAGCATTTT.

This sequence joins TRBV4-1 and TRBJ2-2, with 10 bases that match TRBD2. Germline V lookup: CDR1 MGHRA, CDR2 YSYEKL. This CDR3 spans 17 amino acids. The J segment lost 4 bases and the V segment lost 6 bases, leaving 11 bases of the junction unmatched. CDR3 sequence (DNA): TGCGCCAGCAGACAGCTCCTAGCGGGAGTAGTCACCGGGGAGCTGTTTTTT. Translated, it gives CASRQLLAGVVTGELFF.

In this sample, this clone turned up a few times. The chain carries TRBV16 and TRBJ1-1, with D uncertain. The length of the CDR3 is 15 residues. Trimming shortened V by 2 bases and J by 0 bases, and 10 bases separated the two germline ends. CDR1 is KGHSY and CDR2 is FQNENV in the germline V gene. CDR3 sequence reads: CASSQPRELNTEAFF. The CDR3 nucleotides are TGTGCCAGCAGCCAACCCCGGGAACTGAACACTGAAGCTTTCTTT. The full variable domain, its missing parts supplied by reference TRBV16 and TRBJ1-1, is GEEVAQTPKHLVRGEGQKAKLYCAPIKGHSYVFWYQQVLKNEFKFLISFQNENVFDETGMPKERFSAKCLPNSPCSLEIQATKLEDSAVYFCASSQPRELNTEAFFGQGTRLTVV.

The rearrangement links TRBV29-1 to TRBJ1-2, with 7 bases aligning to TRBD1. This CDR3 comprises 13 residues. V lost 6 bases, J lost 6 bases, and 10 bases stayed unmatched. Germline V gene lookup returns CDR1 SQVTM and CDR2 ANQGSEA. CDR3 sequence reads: CSVGLGGRDGYTF. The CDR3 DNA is TGCAGCGTGGGGTTAGGGGGCCGGGATGGCTACACCTTC. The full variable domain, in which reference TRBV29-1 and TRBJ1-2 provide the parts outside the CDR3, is SAVISQKPSRDICQRGTSLTIQCQVDSQVTMMFWYRQQPGQSLTLIATANQGSEATYESGFVIDKFPISRPNLTFSTLTVSNMSPEDSSIYLCSVGLGGRDGYTFGSGTRLTVV.

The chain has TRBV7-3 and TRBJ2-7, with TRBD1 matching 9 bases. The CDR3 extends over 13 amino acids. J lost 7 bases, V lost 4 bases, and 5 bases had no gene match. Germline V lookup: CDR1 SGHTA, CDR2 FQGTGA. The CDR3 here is CASSWTGVGEQYF. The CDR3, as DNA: TGTGCCAGCAGCTGGACAGGGGTAGGTGAGCAGTACTTC.